This T cell receptor beta chain was sequenced in a study of CD4+ T cells in melanoma. General study points: A reported correlation linked neoantigen-specific CD4+ T cells to CD8+, macrophage and B cell function. Diverse differentiation states were reported for melanoma neoantigen-specific CD4+ T cells.

Per germline, CDR1 LNHDA and CDR2 SQIVND (reference sequence). V was clipped by 5 bases and J by 5 bases, with 13 bases between them. CDR3 length: 15 residues. Clones were sequenced by immunoSEQ multiplex PCR, and TCRdb holds only the in-frame ones, with some missing. The profile shows about 140,000 clones, about 90% of them singletons. Concerning this clone: Its antigen remains unidentified.

This receptor was identified in a human donor with melanoma. The chain links TRBV19 to TRBJ1-6; D might be TRBD1 (6 bases). The CDR3 region has the DNA TGTGCCAGTAGTCGCCAGAGGGGGAATAATTCACCCCTCCACTTT. Translating gives CASSRQRGNNSPLHF. The full variable domain, completed using reference TRBV19 and TRBJ1-6, is DGGITQSPKYLFRKEGQNVTLSCEQNLNHDAMYWYRQDPGQGLRLIYYSQIVNDFQKGDIAEGYSVSREKKESFPLTVTSAQKNPTAFYLCASSRQRGNNSPLHFGNGTRLTVT.